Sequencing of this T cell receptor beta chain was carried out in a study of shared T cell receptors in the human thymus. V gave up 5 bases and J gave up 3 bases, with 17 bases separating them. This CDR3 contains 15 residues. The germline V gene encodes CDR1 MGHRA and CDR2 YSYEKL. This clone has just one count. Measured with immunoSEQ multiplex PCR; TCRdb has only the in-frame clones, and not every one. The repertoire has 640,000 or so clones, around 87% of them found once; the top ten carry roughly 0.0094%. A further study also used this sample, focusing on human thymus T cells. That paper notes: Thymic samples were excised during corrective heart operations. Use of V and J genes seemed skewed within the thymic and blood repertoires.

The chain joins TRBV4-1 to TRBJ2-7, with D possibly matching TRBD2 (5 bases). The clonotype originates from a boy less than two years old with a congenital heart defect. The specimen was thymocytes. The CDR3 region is CASSGGVAPLYEQYF. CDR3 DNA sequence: TGCGCCAGCAGCGGAGGAGTAGCTCCTCTCTACGAGCAGTACTTC.